The 7 T cell receptor beta chains given below trace back to one sample, sequenced in a study of blood T cell repertoires in COVID-19 (dated by TCRdb to the early 2020s). The library was made by the immunoSEQ multiplex PCR assay. TCRdb holds this immuneACCESS table with in-frame rearrangements only. Some clones are missing; in checked studies, unresolved V genes explain under half, and the rest has no known cause. The sample table shows approximately 210,000 clones, and 92% are seen once. Jointly, the top ten make up 0.95% to 1.5% of the sample. Input material: peripheral blood. These receptors came from a man aged 30 to 45 with acute or convalescent COVID-19.

In this sample, this clone turned up once. This chain uses TRBV4-1 with TRBJ2-7; 9 nucleotides line up with TRBD2. Unmatched junction bases numbered 6, after V lost 0 bases and J lost 0 bases. The germline V gene encodes CDR1 MGHRA and CDR2 YSYEKL. This CDR3 is built from 17 residues. CDR3 residues: CASSQESQRGDSYEQYF. CDR3 coding DNA: TGCGCCAGCAGCCAAGAAAGTCAGCGGGGGGACTCCTACGAGCAGTACTTC.

The V gene is TRBV11-3, the J gene TRBJ2-5, with 11 bases aligning to TRBD2. This CDR3 is built from 14 residues. The J segment lost 7 bases and the V segment lost 5 bases, leaving 6 bases of the junction unmatched. Germline CDR1 SGHNT, CDR2 YENEEA. For the CDR3, the DNA is TGTGCCAGCAGCCTTAGTGGGACTAGCGGGACCCAGTACTTC. Amino acid sequence: CASSLSGTSGTQYF.

J is TRBJ2-6 and V is TRBV7-3; 11 positions agree with TRBD1. The CDR3 is made up of 17 amino acids. The trim removed 5 bases at V and 0 bases at J, leaving 3 bases unmatched. Germline lookup yields CDR1 SGHTA and CDR2 FQGTGA. In DNA form, the CDR3 reads TGTGCCAGCAGCCGGACAGGGGGCAGCTCTGGGGCCAACGTCCTGACTTTC. Its protein product is CASSRTGGSSGANVLTF.

The chain is built from TRBV11-1 and TRBJ2-1, with 7 nucleotides matching TRBD1. CDR1 is SGHAT and CDR2 is FQDESV in the germline V gene (reference sequence). This CDR3 contains 15 residues. V gave up 5 bases and J gave up 2 bases; unmatched junction bases: 6. The CDR3 DNA reads TGTGCCAGCAGCGTAGACAGGGCCCCCTACAATGAGCAGTTCTTC. It translates to CASSVDRAPYNEQFF.

The chain is built from TRBV6-5 and TRBJ1-6; 7 bases align to TRBD1. V gave up 10 bases and J gave up 4 bases; unmatched junction bases: 10. This CDR3 has 15 amino acids. CDR1 MNHEY and CDR2 SVGAGI come from the germline V gene. The CDR3: CATFTGAVYNSPLHF. CDR3 coding DNA: TGTGCCACCTTTACAGGGGCGGTTTATAATTCACCCCTCCACTTT.

The rearrangement links TRBV7-9 to TRBJ2-7, with D possibly matching TRBD2 (6 bases). Trimming shortened V by 3 bases and J by 5 bases, and 17 bases separated the two germline ends. Per germline, CDR1 SEHNR and CDR2 FQNEAQ (reference sequence). The CDR3 sequence is 15 residues long. CDR3 loop: CASSLGGVGRDEQYF. The CDR3 nucleotides are TGTGCCAGCAGCTTGGGGGGTGTAGGGAGAGACGAGCAGTACTTC.

This clone has only one observation. V and J are TRBV14 and TRBJ2-3; tentative D call: TRBD2 (5 bases). The ends were cut back, 4 bases at V and 7 bases at J, with 15 bases in the middle. This CDR3 region has 14 residues. Germline-derived CDR1 and CDR2 are SGHDN and FVKESK. CDR3 bases: TGTGCCAGCAGCCCCCTGCGGGCTCTCCATACGCAGTATTTT. Amino acids: CASSPLRALHTQYF.